The present T cell receptor beta chain was sequenced within a study of spatial heterogeneity in lung cancer (dated by TCRdb to between 2017 and 2020). Background on the whole study: Beta-chain transcripts were consistently detected in greater numbers than alpha-chain transcripts, which likely reflects a higher abundance of beta-chain transcripts. Both alpha and beta chains were TCR-sequenced in about 240 tumor regions, under 85 matched nontumor lung samples and around 50 PBMC samples obtained at surgery. TCR alpha and beta repertoires were quantitatively compared across multiple tumor regions, matched nontumor lung and blood in non-small cell lung cancer. In tumor regions, TCR transcript counts showed a strong correlation with a T cell transcriptional module score derived from matched bulk RNA-seq. TCR repertoire features were related to nonsynonymous mutation counts determined by whole-exome sequencing of tumor tissue. In the raw uncorrected reads, each unique combination of TCR and UMI appeared more than ten times on average. What the study reported, not specific to this receptor: Confirming at a functional level the hypothesis that regional TCRs recognize regional mutations was considered to require additional single-cell paired TCR alpha and beta sequencing. The count of ubiquitous expanded TCRs correlated with the count of ubiquitous nonsynonymous mutations, and the count of regional expanded TCRs correlated with the count of regional nonsynonymous mutations. A correlation was observed between the number of expanded intratumoral alpha and beta TCRs and the tumor nonsynonymous mutation count. TCR-seq coverage of tumor T cells was estimated to be only about 7% for alpha chains and about 13% for beta chains.

The time point label corresponds to: sample taken at primary tumor resection. The donors were more than 60 patients from the lung TRACERx cohort who had early-stage, untreated non-small cell lung cancer. Whole RNA extracted from tumor and nontumor lung tissue, or from cryopreserved PBMC samples, was used for TCR sequencing without cell sorting. Only patients with enough RNA available from two or more tumor regions were chosen for TCR sequencing. Before being selected, tumor and adjacent nontumor lung specimens were reviewed by a lung pathologist. Relative to germline, V is 5 bases shorter and J is 2 bases shorter, with 5 bases between their ends. The CDR3 spans 12 residues, from the cysteine through the phenylalanine. Only the CDR3 portion is preserved as DNA: 36 bases, with reading frame beginning at the first base. CDR1 and CDR2, looked up from the germline V gene, are ENHRY and SYGVKD. Library preparation employed 5' RACE. TCRdb shows the sequencer as NextSeq 500. In the TCR library protocol, a unique molecular identifier was attached to each TCR cDNA molecule so that PCR and sequencing errors could be corrected. The published analysis was carried out like this. Decombinator tools were used for TCR identification, UMI-based error correction and CDR3 extraction. TCRs above a frequency of 2 per 1,000, corresponding to the top 1% of the tumor frequency distribution, were defined as expanded. Expanded tumor TCRs were classed as regional if statistically deemed absent (corrected P<0.05) from at least one tumor region, otherwise ubiquitous. Each repertoire was subsampled 100 times to 5,000 TCRs, after which Renyi diversity was computed with the R vegan package. CDR3 similarity networks were built from amino acid triplet string-kernel similarity, with CDR3s being connected when pairwise similarity was above 0.82. The public reads were run again by TCRdb, first through fastp at Q25 and then through MiXCR, and only productive beta chains were kept. Each entry merges the rows of one CDR3 protein and shows their most common DNA and genes. The V and J calls here are based on TCRdb, not the publication. This sample lists around 8,000 distinct CDR3 sequences; about 10% were detected once. Around 12% of the sample lies in the top ten.

Details on this clonotype: Its antigen has not been determined. No much larger clone is present one base from it, and per-base qualities are unavailable.

The material was lung tumor tissue, obtained at surgery. The sequence came from a male donor with early-stage non-small cell lung cancer. The chain is encoded by TRBV10-3 joined to TRBJ2-3, with the D gene uncertain. CDR3 region: CAISTITDTQYF. In nucleotides, the sequence is TGTGCCATCAGTACTATCACAGATACGCAGTATTTT.